Shown below are 12 T cell receptor beta chains from a single sample sequenced in a study of cytomegalovirus exposure and HLA in healthy donors. Vbeta (60) and Jbeta (13) primers were used in the PCR. The table came from immunoSEQ multiplex PCR; TCRdb's copy has only in-frame clones and leaves some out. This repertoire shows approximately 210,000 clones, over 70% found once; its top ten account for 1% to 1.5%. The sequenced sample was PBMCs. All receptors come from a man aged 30 to 45 in good health and CMV-seronegative.

This clone was recorded a few times. The chain has TRBV27 and TRBJ2-7; D is unclear. Germline V gene sequence: CDR1 MNHEY, CDR2 SMNVEV (reference sequence). V was cut by 0 bases and J by 1 base, with 7 bases left in between. There are 14 residues in the CDR3. As DNA, the CDR3 is TGTGCCAGCAGTTTATCCGCGGAATCCTACGAGCAGTACTTC. Protein: CASSLSAESYEQYF.

The chain carries TRBV19 and TRBJ2-7; no firm D call. V gave up 4 bases and J gave up 3 bases, with 10 bases separating them. CDR1 is LNHDA and CDR2 is SQIVND in the germline V gene (reference sequence). The CDR3 is 13 amino acids. The CDR3 coding sequence is TGTGCCAGTAGTAACCGACTCGGCTACGAGCAGTACTTC. Its translation: CASSNRLGYEQYF.

CDR3 sequence reads: CASSDRGRDQPQHF. The CDR3, as DNA: TGTGCCAGCAGCGACAGGGGGCGGGATCAGCCCCAGCATTTT. V usage is TRBV6-6 and J usage is TRBJ1-5, with 10 bases matching TRBD1. Germline V lookup: CDR1 MNHNY, CDR2 SVGAGI (reference sequence). V dropped 6 bases and J dropped 5; count of bases not matched to a gene: 4. The CDR3 is made up of 14 amino acids.

V gene TRBV7-2 combines with J gene TRBJ2-7; 8 bases agree with TRBD2. Trimming removed 3 bases from V and 4 bases from J; junction bases left unmatched: 8. The germline V gene has CDR1 SGHTA and CDR2 FQGNSA. The CDR3 totals 15 residues. DNA of the CDR3: TGTGCCAGCAGCTTGGGTAGCGGGGTGGGGTACGAGCAGTACTTC. The encoded protein is CASSLGSGVGYEQYF.

V is TRBV27 and J is TRBJ1-5, with D perhaps matching TRBD1 (6 bases). The CDR3 has 15 amino acids. Germline V gives CDR1 MNHEY, CDR2 SMNVEV (reference sequence). The V end was cut by 3 bases, the J end by 2 bases, with 11 bases between. CDR3 region: CASSFGGAGNQPQHF. CDR3 coding DNA: TGTGCCAGCAGTTTTGGGGGCGCGGGCAATCAGCCCCAGCATTTT.

This rearrangement joins TRBV11-2 to TRBJ2-2, with 8 bases identical to TRBD2. The CDR3 is 19 amino acids. Germline V CDR1 and CDR2: SGHAT, FQNNGV. Trimming cost V 0 bases and J 4 bases; bases outside gene matches: 13. The CDR3 DNA sequence: TGTGCCAGCAGCTTAGATCAGCGGGAGAGCGGGGTCAGCACCGGGGAGCTGTTTTTT. It codes for CASSLDQRESGVSTGELFF.

The chain has TRBV19 and TRBJ2-2; 8 nucleotides line up with TRBD1. CDR3 length: 15 residues. Germline CDR1 LNHDA, CDR2 SQIVND (reference sequence). Unmatched junction bases numbered 3, after V lost 1 base and J lost 5 bases. The CDR3 DNA follows: TGTGCCAGTAGTATAGGGACAGGGAGTACCGGGGAGCTGTTTTTT. Translated, it gives CASSIGTGSTGELFF.

The rearrangement joins TRBV28 to TRBJ2-2; 7 nucleotides agree with TRBD2. In germline, CDR1 is MDHEN, CDR2 SYDVKM. The CDR3 totals 15 residues. V was clipped by 6 bases and J by 1 base; unmatched bases: 5. The CDR3 loop reads CASRRPGGNTGELFF. CDR3 nucleotides: TGTGCCAGCAGGCGGCCGGGGGGGAACACCGGGGAGCTGTTTTTT.

The chain recombines TRBV10-3 with TRBJ2-1, with D possibly matching TRBD1 (7 bases). Germline lookup yields CDR1 ENHRY and CDR2 SYGVKD. The CDR3 is 16 residues long. The ends were cut back, 3 bases at V and 5 bases at J, with 17 bases in the middle. The CDR3 DNA sequence: TGTGCCATCAGTGACCCGACAGGGAGGTCGAACAATGAGCAGTTCTTC. This encodes CAISDPTGRSNNEQFF.

The chain has TRBV4-1 and TRBJ1-1; D gene ambiguous. This CDR3 region has 13 residues. V was cut by 4 bases and J by 1 base, with 7 bases left in between. Germline V gene data show CDR1 as MGHRA and CDR2 as YSYEKL. The CDR3 protein is CASSPPENTEAFF. Here the CDR3 DNA reads TGCGCCAGCAGCCCCCCAGAGAACACTGAAGCTTTCTTT.

In DNA, the CDR3 is TGTGCCAGCAGGCCCGCAGGGTCTAATGAAAAACTGTTTTTT. As protein: CASRPAGSNEKLFF. The rearrangement joins TRBV28 to TRBJ1-4, with D perhaps TRBD1 (5 bases). The V and J ends lost 6 bases and 3 bases respectively, with 11 bases between them. From germline, CDR1 is MDHEN and CDR2 SYDVKM. The CDR3 totals 14 residues.

The chain combines TRBV5-1 with TRBJ2-7, with 7 nucleotides matching TRBD1. The CDR3 length is 14 residues. The germline V gene encodes CDR1 SGHRS and CDR2 YFSETQ. The J segment lost 3 bases and the V segment lost 6 bases, leaving 9 bases of the junction unmatched. The CDR3 sequence: CASTPGTASYEQYF. CDR3 DNA: TGCGCCAGCACCCCCGGGACAGCAAGCTACGAGCAGTACTTC.